These 6 T cell receptor beta chains were all obtained from the same sample, sequenced in a study of T cell repertoires in cytomegalovirus infection. A single record per CDR3 protein comes from TCRdb applying MiXCR to the reads. The sample comprises 310,000 or so distinct CDR3 sequences, about 25% of which are singletons, and more than 11% rests with the top ten. Sequencing was performed on PBMCs. These receptors all come from a human donor in good health (CMV status not recorded). Some clones in this sample may be carry-over from other donors' samples.

Worth noting for this clonotype: A much larger clone sits a single nucleotide away, making a read error possible. The chain employs TRBV7-2 and TRBJ1-2; no firm D call. The CDR3 contains 13 residues. Germline CDR1 SGHTA, CDR2 FQGNSA. The CDR3, as DNA: TGTGCCAGCAGCTTATACGGAGACTATGGCTACAACTTC. Protein: CASSLYGDYGYNF.

The V call is TRBV5-1, the J call TRBJ1-5; unclear D gene. Trimming cost V 1 base and J 1 base, with 15 bases left between them. Germline assignment: CDR1 SGHRS and CDR2 YFSETQ. The CDR3 length is 17 residues. DNA of the CDR3: TGCGCCAGCAGCTTGCCCCCGGGCCCCGGGAGCAATCAGCCCCAGCATTTT. Residues: CASSLPPGPGSNQPQHF.

This clonotype was seen just once. The gene calls are TRBV14 and TRBJ1-1, with TRBD1 as a possible D gene (6 bases). The V and J ends lost 3 bases and 11 bases respectively, with 13 bases between them. Germline-derived CDR1 and CDR2 are SGHDN and FVKESK. CDR3 size: 12 residues. The CDR3 spells CASSQDTRGAFF. DNA for the CDR3: TGTGCCAGCAGCCAGGACACAAGGGGGGCTTTCTTT.

This clonotype has only a few counts. This chain links TRBV30 with TRBJ1-1; no clear D gene. The CDR3 is 14 residues long. V lost 0 bases to trimming and J lost 7 bases, with 15 bases between them. Germline CDR1 and CDR2: GTSNPN and SVGIG (reference sequence). CDR3 loop: CAWSVRKILHEAFF. The CDR3 region has the DNA TGTGCCTGGAGTGTACGAAAAATTCTCCATGAAGCTTTCTTT.

The sample holds a few counts of this clonotype. J is TRBJ2-3 and V is TRBV7-9, with no clear D. The germline V gene encodes CDR1 SEHNR and CDR2 FQNEAQ (reference sequence). V was clipped by 5 bases and J by 3 bases, with 6 bases between them. The CDR3 length is 12 residues. In nucleotides, the CDR3 is TGTGCCAGCAGCCCGGAGACAGATACGCAGTATTTT. Encoded protein: CASSPETDTQYF. Full variable domain (remainder filled in from reference TRBV7-9 and TRBJ2-3): DTGVSQNPRHKITKRGQNVTFRCDPISEHNRLYWYRQTLGQGPEFLTYFQNEAQLEKSRLLSDRFSAERPKGSFSTLEIQRTEQGDSAMYLCASSPETDTQYFGPGTRLTVL.

The V gene is TRBV28, the J gene TRBJ1-1; D might be TRBD1 (5 bases). Per germline, CDR1 MDHEN and CDR2 SYDVKM. The CDR3 runs to 15 residues. Trimming removed 6 bases at V and 3 bases at J, with 17 bases between. The DNA for the CDR3 is TGTGCCAGCAGGAAATCAGGGAGTTGGGACACTGAAGCTTTCTTT. The encoded protein is CASRKSGSWDTEAFF.